This is a list of T cell receptor beta chains from one sample in a study of PD-L1 blockade in urothelial cancer. Produced via immunoSEQ multiplex PCR; TCRdb's table is partial and in-frame only. The sample includes about 91,000 clones, 75% to 90% of them seen just once. This sample comprised PBMCs, obtained around atezolizumab (anti-PD-L1) treatment. These receptors were taken from an older man with urothelial cancer. Both conserved end residues are part of each CDR3. The D gene is left open where the match is weak. A row's size may be missing; if present it is once, few, many or a size class.

TRBJ1-1 | - | - | TRBV19 | CASSIRGQGNEAFF | TGTGCCAGTAGTATAAGGGGCCAGGGGAATGAAGCTTTCTTT
TRBJ2-3 | TRBD2 | - | TRBV11-1 | CASSLPGLAGTDTQYF | TGTGCCAGCAGCTTACCCGGACTAGCGGGCACAGATACGCAGTATTTT
TRBJ2-7 | - | - | TRBV5-4 | CASRLSPGEGEQYF | TGTGCCAGCAGACTGAGCCCAGGGGAGGGCGAGCAGTACTTC
TRBJ1-2 | - | - | TRBV19 | CASSPLGGWHGYTF | TGTGCCAGTAGCCCTTTGGGGGGGTGGCATGGCTACACCTTC
TRBJ2-3 | TRBD2 | - | TRBV10-3 | CAISELAGGAPYTDTQYF | TGTGCCATCAGTGAACTAGCGGGAGGAGCCCCCTACACAGATACGCAGTATTTT
TRBJ2-1 | - | few | TRBV11-1 | CASSSEYEQFF | TGTGCCAGCAGCTCCGAGTATGAGCAGTTCTTC
TRBJ2-2 | TRBD1 | - | TRBV11-2 | CASSRQGDTGELFF | TGTGCCAGCAGCCGCCAGGGGGACACCGGGGAGCTGTTTTTT
TRBJ2-2 | TRBD2 | - | TRBV5-1 | CASSLGASGNTGELFF | TGCGCCAGCAGCTTGGGGGCTAGCGGCAACACCGGGGAGCTGTTTTTT
TRBJ2-7 | - | - | TRBV11-3 | CASSLDPSAYEQYF | TGTGCCAGCAGCTTAGATCCCAGTGCCTACGAGCAGTACTTC
TRBJ1-2 | - | few | TRBV5-6 | CASSLGGFGNYGYTF | TGTGCCAGCAGCTTGGGGGGCTTCGGGAACTATGGCTACACCTTC
TRBJ2-7 | TRBD2 | - | TRBV7-2 | CASSRGLADYEQYF | TGTGCCAGCAGCAGGGGACTAGCGGACTACGAGCAGTACTTC
TRBJ1-2 | - | - | TRBV7-9 | CASSLGGISHYGYTF | TGTGCCAGCAGCTTGGGCGGGATAAGTCACTATGGCTACACCTTC
TRBJ1-1 | - | - | TRBV7-6 | CASSQDSNTEAFF | TGTGCCAGCAGCCAAGACAGCAACACTGAAGCTTTCTTT
TRBJ2-3 | TRBD1 | - | TRBV9 | CASSPTTGEADTQYF | TGTGCCAGCAGCCCGACGACAGGGGAGGCAGATACGCAGTATTTT
TRBJ1-2 | - | once | TRBV11-3 | CASSLGQDGYTF | TGTGCCAGCAGCTTAGGACAGGATGGCTACACCTTC
TRBJ1-2 | - | - | TRBV11-2 | CASSLDSAVGYTF | TGTGCCAGCAGCTTAGACAGTGCAGTCGGCTACACCTTC
TRBJ2-3 | TRBD2 | - | TRBV7-2 | CASSRTSESTDTQYF | TGTGCCAGCAGCCGGACTAGCGAGAGCACAGATACGCAGTATTTT
TRBJ2-1 | TRBD2 | - | TRBV19 | CATRVGSGGADEQFF | TGTGCCACAAGAGTGGGTAGCGGGGGGGCTGATGAGCAGTTCTTC
TRBJ1-1 | - | - | TRBV15 | CATSRGPGGGLTEAFF | TGTGCCACCAGCAGGGGCCCGGGCGGGGGGCTCACTGAAGCTTTCTTT
TRBJ1-5 | TRBD1 | - | TRBV7-2 | CATSRRGQSNQPQHF | TGTGCCACCTCCCGGCGGGGACAGAGCAATCAGCCCCAGCATTTT
TRBJ2-2 | - | - | TRBV5-1 | CASSLAGGAGTGELFF | TGCGCCAGCAGCTTGGCGGGGGGCGCGGGCACCGGGGAGCTGTTTTTT
TRBJ1-2 | - | - | TRBV30 | CAWSRSGKVYGYTF | TGTGCCTGGAGTAGGTCAGGGAAAGTGTATGGCTACACCTTC
TRBJ2-1 | - | - | TRBV7-9 | CASSLGGSYNEQFF | TGTGCCAGCAGTCTAGGGGGCTCCTACAATGAGCAGTTCTTC
TRBJ2-1 | TRBD2 | - | TRBV7-3 | CASSSQTSGRDEQFF | TGTGCCAGCAGCTCGCAGACTAGCGGGAGGGATGAGCAGTTCTTC
TRBJ1-6 | TRBD1 | - | TRBV5-5 | CASSLDEGADSPLHF | TGTGCCAGCAGCTTGGACGAGGGGGCGGATTCACCCCTCCACTTT
TRBJ1-2 | TRBD1 | - | TRBV4-1 | CASSGLGTGGNYGYTF | TGCGCCAGCAGCGGCCTCGGGACAGGGGGCAACTATGGCTACACCTTC
TRBJ1-1 | - | few | TRBV7-9 | CASSPHQGDGTEAFF | TGTGCCAGCAGCCCCCATCAGGGTGATGGCACTGAAGCTTTCTTT
TRBJ2-2 | - | - | TRBV5-1 | CASSLKPPGAGGELFF | TGCGCCAGCAGCTTGAAGCCCCCAGGGGCGGGCGGGGAGCTGTTTTTT
TRBJ2-5 | - | - | TRBV18 | CASSPGEETQYF | TGTGCCAGCTCTCCGGGGGAAGAGACCCAGTACTTC
TRBJ2-5 | TRBD1 | - | TRBV7-9 | CASSYLAGGETQYF | TGTGCCAGCAGTTATTTAGCAGGGGGCGAGACCCAGTACTTC
TRBJ2-1 | - | few | TRBV5-1 | CASSTRPAGLNEQFF | TGCGCCAGCAGCACCCGCCCCGCAGGGCTCAATGAGCAGTTCTTC
TRBJ1-1 | TRBD1 | - | TRBV12-5 | CASARTGDTEAFF | TGTGCTAGTGCCAGGACAGGGGACACTGAAGCTTTCTTT
TRBJ1-1 | - | - | TRBV11-3 | CASSLPGGVTEAFF | TGTGCCAGCAGCCTCCCCGGCGGGGTTACTGAAGCTTTCTTT
TRBJ2-5 | - | - | TRBV5-1 | CASSLTGRETQYF | TGCGCCAGCAGCTTAACAGGAAGGGAGACCCAGTACTTC
TRBJ1-3 | - | - | TRBV2 | CASNPTVSSGNTIYF | TGTGCCAGCAACCCAACAGTTAGCTCTGGAAACACCATATATTTT
TRBJ2-5 | - | - | TRBV2 | CASSEALTGQETQYF | TGTGCCAGCAGTGAAGCGCTAACAGGTCAAGAGACCCAGTACTTC
TRBJ1-2 | TRBD1 | once | TRBV19 | CASSGRTGMRFYGYTF | TGTGCCAGTAGTGGCCGGACAGGGATGAGATTCTATGGCTACACCTTC
TRBJ2-7 | - | once | TRBV7-2 | CASSYLGGAGSEQYF | TGTGCCAGCAGCTACCTAGGGGGCGCGGGGTCCGAGCAGTACTTC
TRBJ1-1 | TRBD1 | - | TRBV18 | CASSLLLQGGNTEAFF | TGTGCCAGCTCACTTCTGTTACAGGGGGGAAACACTGAAGCTTTCTTT
TRBJ2-1 | TRBD2 | - | TRBV11-3 | CASSLTSGAYNEQFF | TGTGCCAGCAGTCTGACTAGCGGGGCCTACAATGAGCAGTTCTTC
TRBJ1-1 | - | - | TRBV7-6 | CASSLPIPGTEAFF | TGTGCCAGCAGCTTACCTATACCGGGGACTGAAGCTTTCTTT
TRBJ2-7 | - | - | TRBV5-4 | CASSLPGGVYEQYF | TGTGCCAGCAGCTTGCCCGGCGGGGTCTACGAGCAGTACTTC
TRBJ2-2 | TRBD1 | - | TRBV14 | CASSPNWGQLNTGELFF | TGTGCCAGCAGCCCGAATTGGGGACAGTTAAACACCGGGGAGCTGTTTTTT
TRBJ2-7 | - | - | TRBV5-1 | CASSLGTGVSLAGESSYEQYF | TGCGCCAGCAGCTTGGGGACAGGGGTCTCCCTAGCGGGGGAGAGCTCCTACGAGCAGTACTTC
TRBJ1-1 | TRBD1 | - | TRBV29-1 | CSVDRDLNTEAFF | TGCAGCGTGGACAGGGACTTGAACACTGAAGCTTTCTTT
TRBJ1-2 | - | - | TRBV14 | CASSPDINYGYTF | TGTGCCAGCAGCCCAGACATCAACTATGGCTACACCTTC
TRBJ2-3 | TRBD2 | - | TRBV11-2 | CASSLGVRAGEQGTQYF | TGTGCCAGCAGCTTAGGAGTCCGAGCGGGGGAGCAGGGTACGCAGTATTTT
TRBJ2-3 | - | many | TRBV27 | CASSWGGLPDTQYF | TGTGCCAGCAGTTGGGGGGGCCTCCCAGATACGCAGTATTTT
TRBJ2-5 | - | - | TRBV7-2 | CASSLKAGPQETQYF | TGTGCCAGCAGCTTGAAAGCAGGGCCCCAAGAGACCCAGTACTTC
TRBJ1-2 | TRBD1 | - | TRBV29-1 | CSVDSDRGTMYGYTF | TGCAGCGTTGATTCGGACAGGGGGACGATGTATGGCTACACCTTC
TRBJ1-2 | - | - | TRBV2 | CASSGRRQLFGYTF | TGTGCCAGCAGTGGCCGACGACAGCTATTTGGCTACACCTTC
TRBJ2-1 | - | - | TRBV11-3 | CASSLQLAEQFF | TGTGCCAGCAGCTTACAGTTAGCGGAGCAGTTCTTC
TRBJ2-7 | TRBD2 | - | TRBV5-4 | CASSLAGYSYEQYF | TGTGCCAGCAGCCTAGCGGGATACTCCTACGAGCAGTACTTC
TRBJ2-2 | - | - | TRBV9 | CASSPRLSGELFF | TGTGCCAGCAGCCCCCGTCTCTCCGGGGAGCTGTTTTTT
TRBJ2-1 | TRBD2 | once | TRBV18 | CASSPRLAGGPHEQFF | TGTGCCAGCTCACCTCGACTAGCGGGAGGGCCCCATGAGCAGTTCTTC
TRBJ1-3 | - | - | TRBV11-2 | CASSLDAGHLSGNTIYF | TGTGCCAGCAGCTTAGACGCTGGACACCTCTCTGGAAACACCATATATTTT
TRBJ2-1 | - | - | TRBV27 | CASPAPSRFEFF | TGTGCCAGCCCGGCTCCTTCTAGATTTGAGTTCTTC